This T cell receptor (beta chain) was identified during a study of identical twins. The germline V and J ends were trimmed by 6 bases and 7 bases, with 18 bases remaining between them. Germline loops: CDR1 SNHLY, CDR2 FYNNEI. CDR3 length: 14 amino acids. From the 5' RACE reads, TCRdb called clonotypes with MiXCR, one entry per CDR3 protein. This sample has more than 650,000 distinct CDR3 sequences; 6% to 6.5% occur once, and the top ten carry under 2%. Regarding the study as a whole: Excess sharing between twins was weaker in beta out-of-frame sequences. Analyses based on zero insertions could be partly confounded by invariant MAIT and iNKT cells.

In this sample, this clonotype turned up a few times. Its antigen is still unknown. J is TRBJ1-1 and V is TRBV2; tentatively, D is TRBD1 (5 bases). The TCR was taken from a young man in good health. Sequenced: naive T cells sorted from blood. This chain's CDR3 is CASRGPAGLNEAFF. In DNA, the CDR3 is TGTGCCAGCAGGGGCCCGGCAGGGCTCAATGAAGCTTTCTTT.